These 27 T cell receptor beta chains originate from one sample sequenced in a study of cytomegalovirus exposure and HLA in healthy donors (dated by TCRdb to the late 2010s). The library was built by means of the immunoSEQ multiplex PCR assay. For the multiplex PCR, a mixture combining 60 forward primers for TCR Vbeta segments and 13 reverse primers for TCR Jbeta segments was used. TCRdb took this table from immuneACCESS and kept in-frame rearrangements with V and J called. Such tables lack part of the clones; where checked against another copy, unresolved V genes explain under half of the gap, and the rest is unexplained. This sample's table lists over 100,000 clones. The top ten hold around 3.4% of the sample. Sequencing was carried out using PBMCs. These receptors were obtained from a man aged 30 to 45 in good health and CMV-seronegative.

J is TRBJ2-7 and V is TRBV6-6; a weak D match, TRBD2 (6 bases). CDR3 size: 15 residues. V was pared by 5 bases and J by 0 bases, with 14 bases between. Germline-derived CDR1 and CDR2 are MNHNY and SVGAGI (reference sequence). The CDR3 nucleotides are TGTGCCAGCAGTCGCGGGACTCCCAGCTCCTACGAGCAGTACTTC. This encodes CASSRGTPSSYEQYF.

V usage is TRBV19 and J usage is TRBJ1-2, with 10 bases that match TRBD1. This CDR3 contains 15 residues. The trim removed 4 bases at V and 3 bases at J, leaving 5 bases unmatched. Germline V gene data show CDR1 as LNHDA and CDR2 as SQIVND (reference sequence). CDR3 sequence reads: CASSKGTGADYGYTF. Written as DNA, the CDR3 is TGTGCCAGTAGTAAGGGGACAGGGGCGGACTATGGCTACACCTTC.

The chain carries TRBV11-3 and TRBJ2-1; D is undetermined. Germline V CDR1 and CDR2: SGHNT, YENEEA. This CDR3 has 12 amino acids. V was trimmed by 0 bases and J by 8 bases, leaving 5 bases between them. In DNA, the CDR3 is TGTGCCAGCAGCTTAGATCTCGATGAGCAGTTCTTC. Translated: CASSLDLDEQFF. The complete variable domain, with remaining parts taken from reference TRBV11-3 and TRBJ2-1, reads EAGVVQSPRYKIIEKKQPVAFWCNPISGHNTLYWYLQNLGQGPELLIRYENEEAVDDSQLPKDRFSAERLKGVDSTLKIQPAELGDSAVYLCASSLDLDEQFFGPGTRLTVL.

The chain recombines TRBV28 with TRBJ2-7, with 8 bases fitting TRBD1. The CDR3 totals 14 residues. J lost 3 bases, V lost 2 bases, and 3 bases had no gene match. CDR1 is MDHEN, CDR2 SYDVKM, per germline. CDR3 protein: CASSLMGTGYEQYF. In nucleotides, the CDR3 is TGTGCCAGCAGTTTAATGGGGACAGGCTACGAGCAGTACTTC.

The CDR3 spells CASSLRAGDYNEQFF. CDR3 nucleotides: TGTGCCAGCAGCTTGCGGGCGGGAGACTACAATGAGCAGTTCTTC. The rearrangement uses TRBV5-4 and TRBJ2-1; 7 bases agree with TRBD2. Germline CDR1 SGHNT, CDR2 YYREEE (reference sequence). V trimming: 1 base; J trimming: 3 bases; junction bases outside the gene matches: 4. The CDR3 contains 15 residues.

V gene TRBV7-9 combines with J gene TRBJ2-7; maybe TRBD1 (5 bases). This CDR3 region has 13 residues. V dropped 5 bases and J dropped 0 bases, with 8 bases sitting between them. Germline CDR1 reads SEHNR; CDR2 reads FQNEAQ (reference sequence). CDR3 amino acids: CASSGDSSYEQYF. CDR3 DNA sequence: TGTGCCAGCAGCGGCGACAGCTCCTACGAGCAGTACTTC.

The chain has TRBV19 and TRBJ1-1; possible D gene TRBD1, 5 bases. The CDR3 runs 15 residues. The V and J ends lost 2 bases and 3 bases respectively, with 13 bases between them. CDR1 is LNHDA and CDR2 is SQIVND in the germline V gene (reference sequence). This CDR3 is CASSINGGIDTEAFF. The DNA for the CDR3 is TGTGCCAGTAGTATAAATGGGGGGATCGACACTGAAGCTTTCTTT.

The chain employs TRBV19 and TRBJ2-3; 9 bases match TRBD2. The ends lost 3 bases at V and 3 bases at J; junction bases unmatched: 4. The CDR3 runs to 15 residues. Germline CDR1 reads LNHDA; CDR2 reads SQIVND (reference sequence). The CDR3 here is CASSMLAGITDTQYF. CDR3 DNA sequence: TGTGCCAGTAGTATGCTAGCGGGGATAACAGATACGCAGTATTTT.

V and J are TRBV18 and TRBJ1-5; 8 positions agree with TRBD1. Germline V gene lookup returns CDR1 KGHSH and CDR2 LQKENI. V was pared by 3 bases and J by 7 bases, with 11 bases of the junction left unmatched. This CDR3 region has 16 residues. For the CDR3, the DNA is TGTGCCAGCTCACCGACTAATCAGGGGGCAGGGCAGCCCCAGCATTTT. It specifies CASSPTNQGAGQPQHF. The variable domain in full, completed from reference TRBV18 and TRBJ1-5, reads NAGVMQNPRHLVRRRGQEARLRCSPMKGHSHVYWYRQLPEEGLKFMVYLQKENIIDESGMPKERFSAEFPKEGPSILRIQQVVRGDSAAYFCASSPTNQGAGQPQHFGDGTRLSIL.

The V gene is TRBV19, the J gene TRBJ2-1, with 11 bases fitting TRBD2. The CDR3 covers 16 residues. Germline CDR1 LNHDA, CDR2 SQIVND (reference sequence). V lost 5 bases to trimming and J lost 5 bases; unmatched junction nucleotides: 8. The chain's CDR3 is CASSVPSGGSHNEQFF. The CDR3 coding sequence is TGTGCCAGTAGTGTCCCTAGCGGGGGGTCCCACAATGAGCAGTTCTTC.

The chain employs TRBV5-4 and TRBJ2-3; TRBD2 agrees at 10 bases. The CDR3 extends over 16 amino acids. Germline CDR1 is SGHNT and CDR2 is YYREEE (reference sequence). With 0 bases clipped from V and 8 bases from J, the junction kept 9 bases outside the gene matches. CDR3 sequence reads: CASSLEASGGRGTQYF. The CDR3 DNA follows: TGTGCCAGCAGCTTGGAGGCTAGCGGGGGCCGGGGTACGCAGTATTTT.

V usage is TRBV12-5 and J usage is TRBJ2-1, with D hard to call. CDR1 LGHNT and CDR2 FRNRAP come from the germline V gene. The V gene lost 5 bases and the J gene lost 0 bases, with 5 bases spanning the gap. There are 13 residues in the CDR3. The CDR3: CASGADSYNEQFF. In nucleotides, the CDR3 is TGTGCTAGTGGTGCGGACTCCTACAATGAGCAGTTCTTC.

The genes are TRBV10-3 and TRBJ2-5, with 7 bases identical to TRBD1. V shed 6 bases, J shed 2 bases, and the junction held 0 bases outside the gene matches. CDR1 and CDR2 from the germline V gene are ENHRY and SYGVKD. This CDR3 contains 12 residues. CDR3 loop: CAISRGQETQYF. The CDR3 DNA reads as TGTGCCATCAGCAGGGGGCAAGAGACCCAGTACTTC.

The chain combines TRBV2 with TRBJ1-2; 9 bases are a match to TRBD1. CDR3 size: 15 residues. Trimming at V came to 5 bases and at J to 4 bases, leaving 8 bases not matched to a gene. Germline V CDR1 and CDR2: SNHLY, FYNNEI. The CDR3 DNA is TGTGCCAGCAGTTGGGGGGACAGGGCCGGCTATGGCTACACCTTC. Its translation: CASSWGDRAGYGYTF. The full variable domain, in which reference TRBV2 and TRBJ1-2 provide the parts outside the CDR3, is EPEVTQTPSHQVTQMGQEVILRCVPISNHLYFYWYRQILGQKVEFLVSFYNNEISEKSEIFDDQFSVERPDGSNFTLKIRSTKLEDSAMYFCASSWGDRAGYGYTFGSGTRLTVV.

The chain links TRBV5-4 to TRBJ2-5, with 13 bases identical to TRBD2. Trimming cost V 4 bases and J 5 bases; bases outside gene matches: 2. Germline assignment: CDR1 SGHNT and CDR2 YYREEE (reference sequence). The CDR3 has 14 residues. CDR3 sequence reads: CASSPGLAGETQYF. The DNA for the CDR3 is TGTGCCAGCAGCCCGGGACTAGCGGGGGAGACCCAGTACTTC.

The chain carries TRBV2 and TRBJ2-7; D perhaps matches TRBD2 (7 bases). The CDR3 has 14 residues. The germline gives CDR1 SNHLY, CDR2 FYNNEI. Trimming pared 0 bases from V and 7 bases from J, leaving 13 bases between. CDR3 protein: CASSEAYREGEQYF. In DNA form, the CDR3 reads TGTGCCAGCAGTGAAGCGTACAGGGAGGGGGAGCAGTACTTC.

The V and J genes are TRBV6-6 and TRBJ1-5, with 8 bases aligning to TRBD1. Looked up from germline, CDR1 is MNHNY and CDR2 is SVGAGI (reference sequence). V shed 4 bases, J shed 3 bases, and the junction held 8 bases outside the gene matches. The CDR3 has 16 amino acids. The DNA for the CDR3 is TGTGCCAGCAGTTCCAGACCGGGACAGGTCAATCAGCCCCAGCATTTT. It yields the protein CASSSRPGQVNQPQHF.

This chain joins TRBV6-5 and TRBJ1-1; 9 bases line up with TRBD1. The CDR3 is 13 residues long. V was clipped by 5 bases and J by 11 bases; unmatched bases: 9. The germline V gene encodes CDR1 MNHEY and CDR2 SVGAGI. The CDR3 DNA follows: TGTGCCAGCAGTCCCCGACAGGGACAGGGCGCTTTCTTT. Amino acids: CASSPRQGQGAFF.

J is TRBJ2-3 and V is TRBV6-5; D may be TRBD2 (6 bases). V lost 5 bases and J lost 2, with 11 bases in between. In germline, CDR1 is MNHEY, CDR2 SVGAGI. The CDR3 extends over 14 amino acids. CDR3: CASSPGLNTDTQYF. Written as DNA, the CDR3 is TGTGCCAGCAGTCCGGGACTCAACACAGATACGCAGTATTTT.

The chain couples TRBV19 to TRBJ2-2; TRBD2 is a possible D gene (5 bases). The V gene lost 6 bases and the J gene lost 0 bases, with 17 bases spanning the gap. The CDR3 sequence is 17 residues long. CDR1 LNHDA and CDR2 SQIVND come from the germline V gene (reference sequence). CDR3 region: CASSGVRLFSNTGELFF. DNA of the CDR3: TGTGCCAGTAGCGGGGTCAGGTTATTTTCGAACACCGGGGAGCTGTTTTTT. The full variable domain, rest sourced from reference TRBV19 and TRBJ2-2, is DGGITQSPKYLFRKEGQNVTLSCEQNLNHDAMYWYRQDPGQGLRLIYYSQIVNDFQKGDIAEGYSVSREKKESFPLTVTSAQKNPTAFYLCASSGVRLFSNTGELFFGEGSRLTVL.

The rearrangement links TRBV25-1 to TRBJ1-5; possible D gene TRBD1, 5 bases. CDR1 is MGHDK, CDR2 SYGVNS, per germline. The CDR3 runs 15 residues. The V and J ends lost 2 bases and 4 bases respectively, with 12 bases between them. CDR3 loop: CASSERGDWNQPQHF. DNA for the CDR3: TGTGCCAGCAGTGAACGGGGGGACTGGAATCAGCCCCAGCATTTT.

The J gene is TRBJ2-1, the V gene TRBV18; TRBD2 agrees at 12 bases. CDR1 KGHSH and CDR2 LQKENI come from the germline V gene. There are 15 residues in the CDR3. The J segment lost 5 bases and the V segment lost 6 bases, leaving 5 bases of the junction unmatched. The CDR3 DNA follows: TGTGCCAGCTCTCCGACTAGCGGGGGAGACAATGAGCAGTTCTTC. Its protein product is CASSPTSGGDNEQFF.

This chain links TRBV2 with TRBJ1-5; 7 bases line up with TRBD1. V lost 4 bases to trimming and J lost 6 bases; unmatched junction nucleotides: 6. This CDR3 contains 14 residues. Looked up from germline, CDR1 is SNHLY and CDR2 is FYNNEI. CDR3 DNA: TGTGCCAGCAGTGGACAGGGCCCGGGTCAGCCCCAGCATTTT. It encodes CASSGQGPGQPQHF.

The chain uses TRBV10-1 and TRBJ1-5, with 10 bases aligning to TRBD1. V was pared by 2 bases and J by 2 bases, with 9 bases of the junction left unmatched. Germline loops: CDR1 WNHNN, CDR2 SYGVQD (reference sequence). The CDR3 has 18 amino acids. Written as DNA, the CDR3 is TGCGCCAGCAGTGAGCCAGGACGGGACAGGGGATGCAATCAGCCCCAGCATTTT. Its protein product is CASSEPGRDRGCNQPQHF.

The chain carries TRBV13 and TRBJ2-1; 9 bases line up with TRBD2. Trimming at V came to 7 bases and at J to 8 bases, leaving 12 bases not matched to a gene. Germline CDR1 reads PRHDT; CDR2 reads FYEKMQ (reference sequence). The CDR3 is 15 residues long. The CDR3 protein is CASTLVAGVGDEQFF. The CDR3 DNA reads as TGTGCCAGCACCCTGGTAGCGGGGGTGGGGGATGAGCAGTTCTTC.

The CDR3, as DNA: TGTGCCTGGAGCCTTAATTTCGGGAACGGGGATTCACCCCTCCACTTT. Amino acids: CAWSLNFGNGDSPLHF. V usage is TRBV30 and J usage is TRBJ1-6; D is uncertain. Germline V gene lookup returns CDR1 GTSNPN and CDR2 SVGIG (reference sequence). V lost 3 bases, J lost 8 bases, and 20 bases lay in between. This CDR3 comprises 16 residues.

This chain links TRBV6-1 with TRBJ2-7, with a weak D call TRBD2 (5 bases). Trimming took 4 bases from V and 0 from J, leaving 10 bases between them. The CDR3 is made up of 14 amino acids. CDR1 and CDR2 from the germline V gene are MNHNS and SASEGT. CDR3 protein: CASSVGGSSYEQYF. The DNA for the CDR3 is TGTGCCAGCAGTGTAGGAGGAAGCTCCTACGAGCAGTACTTC.